These 13 T cell receptor beta chains originate from one sample sequenced in a study of Ad26.COV2.S vaccination and SARS-CoV-2 variants. Sequencing was performed with immunoSEQ multiplex PCR; in TCRdb, only in-frame clones are kept and a portion is missing. The sample has about 460,000 clones; around 89% are singletons. Treatment reported: 15 to 20 received Ad26.COV2.S at low or high dose, single or two shots; about 5 received placebo; per-sample allocation not given. Sampling occurred on day 63 after the first vaccine or placebo injection. The sequences come from peripheral blood, collected in a trial of Ad26.COV2.S vaccine versus placebo. The receptors derive from a person aged 18-60 years who received the Ad26.COV2.S COVID-19 vaccine or a placebo.

The CDR3 is CASSYSKAGVNTEAFF. In nucleotides, the CDR3 is TGTGCCAGCAGTTACTCGAAGGCAGGGGTGAACACTGAAGCTTTCTTT. This chain connects TRBV6-2 or TRBV6-3 to TRBJ1-1, with a possible D match to TRBD1 (6 bases). The CDR3 contains 16 residues. V dropped 0 bases and J dropped 0 bases, with 11 bases sitting between them. CDR1 MNHEY and CDR2 SVGEGT come from the germline V gene.

V usage is TRBV5-1 and J usage is TRBJ2-7, with 7 bases identical to TRBD1. Germline CDR1 and CDR2: SGHRS and YFSETQ. J was trimmed by 2 bases and V by 4 bases; bases with no gene match: 6. The CDR3 length is 14 residues. DNA of the CDR3: TGCGCCAGCAGCACCCGACAGGGTCCCTACGAGCAGTACTTC. Residues: CASSTRQGPYEQYF.

The CDR3 sequence: CASSIAWGQLNTEAFF. The CDR3, as DNA: TGTGCCAGTAGTATAGCCTGGGGACAGCTAAACACTGAAGCTTTCTTT. The chain recombines TRBV19 with TRBJ1-1; 7 bases match TRBD1. CDR3 length: 16 amino acids. Germline V gene sequence: CDR1 LNHDA, CDR2 SQIVND (reference sequence). Germline trimming cut 1 base from V and 2 bases from J; bases unmatched to any gene: 7. Drawing the rest from reference TRBV19 and TRBJ1-1, the complete variable domain is DGGITQSPKYLFRKEGQNVTLSCEQNLNHDAMYWYRQDPGQGLRLIYYSQIVNDFQKGDIAEGYSVSREKKESFPLTVTSAQKNPTAFYLCASSIAWGQLNTEAFFGQGTRLTVV.

The chain combines TRBV11-1 with TRBJ1-1; D possibly corresponds to TRBD1 (5 bases). Germline lookup yields CDR1 SGHAT and CDR2 FQDESV (reference sequence). The CDR3 totals 14 residues. The V gene lost 1 base and the J gene lost 0 bases, with 6 bases spanning the gap. DNA of the CDR3: TGTGCCAGCAGCTTAGGACAGCTGAACACTGAAGCTTTCTTT. Translated: CASSLGQLNTEAFF. Variable domain in full (rest from reference TRBV11-1 and TRBJ1-1): EAEVAQSPRYKITEKSQAVAFWCDPISGHATLYWYRQILGQGPELLVQFQDESVVDDSQLPKDRFSAERLKGVDSTLKIQPAELGDSAMYLCASSLGQLNTEAFFGQGTRLTVV.

This rearrangement joins TRBV19 to TRBJ1-4; TRBD1 is a possible D gene (5 bases). CDR1 is LNHDA and CDR2 is SQIVND in the germline V gene (reference sequence). Trimming took 3 bases from V and 6 from J, leaving 17 bases between them. This CDR3 is built from 16 residues. CDR3 nucleotide sequence: TGTGCCAGTAGTATTTTGGGCAGCTCGGGACATGAAAAACTGTTTTTT. This translates into CASSILGSSGHEKLFF.

The chain is built from TRBV19 and TRBJ2-3; TRBD1 agrees at 8 bases. The CDR3 runs to 15 residues. Germline V gene lookup returns CDR1 LNHDA and CDR2 SQIVND (reference sequence). V shed 5 bases, J shed 3 bases, and the junction held 7 bases outside the gene matches. CDR3 DNA sequence: TGTGCCAGTAGTGCACAGGGGGGATCAACAGATACGCAGTATTTT. It encodes CASSAQGGSTDTQYF. The entire variable domain, with the rest obtained from reference TRBV19 and TRBJ2-3, is as follows: DGGITQSPKYLFRKEGQNVTLSCEQNLNHDAMYWYRQDPGQGLRLIYYSQIVNDFQKGDIAEGYSVSREKKESFPLTVTSAQKNPTAFYLCASSAQGGSTDTQYFGPGTRLTVL.

In DNA form, the CDR3 reads TGTGCCAGCAGCTTAGTTGCCGGGACAGCGACGGACGAGCAGTACTTC. Protein: CASSLVAGTATDEQYF. The chain combines TRBV7-9 with TRBJ2-7, with 7 nucleotides matching TRBD1. This CDR3 spans 16 amino acids. Germline values: CDR1 SEHNR, CDR2 FQNEAQ (reference sequence). The ends lost 1 base at V and 5 bases at J; junction bases unmatched: 11.

The rearrangement uses TRBV2 and TRBJ1-4; D not certain. The CDR3 runs 12 residues. Germline assignment: CDR1 SNHLY and CDR2 FYNNEI. V was clipped by 4 bases and J by 10 bases, with 10 bases between them. CDR3 residues: CASSVAGRKLFF. The CDR3 DNA reads as TGTGCCAGCAGTGTGGCAGGCAGAAAACTGTTTTTT.

The gene calls are TRBV5-1 and TRBJ2-5, with 9 bases identical to TRBD1. The length of the CDR3 is 17 residues. The V segment lost 0 bases and the J segment 5 bases; nucleotides outside the gene matches: 11. Germline CDR1 SGHRS, CDR2 YFSETQ. The CDR3 loop reads CASSLERTGGPTETQYF. The CDR3 bases are TGCGCCAGCAGCTTGGAACGCACAGGGGGCCCTACTGAGACCCAGTACTTC.

The CDR3 loop reads CAWSVRDGQPQHF. Here the CDR3 DNA reads TGTGCCTGGAGTGTGCGGGACGGGCAGCCCCAGCATTTT. The gene calls are TRBV30 and TRBJ1-5; weak D call: TRBD1 (5 bases). The V end lost 0 bases, the J end lost 7 bases, and 10 bases lay between the germline ends. The CDR3 spans 13 residues. Germline loops: CDR1 GTSNPN, CDR2 SVGIG (reference sequence).

The chain employs TRBV7-9 and TRBJ2-7, with 9 bases lining up with TRBD1. Unmatched junction bases numbered 2, after V lost 4 bases and J lost 4 bases. The CDR3 is made up of 13 amino acids. Germline V CDR1 and CDR2: SEHNR, FQNEAQ (reference sequence). CDR3: CASSWDRVYEQYF. The CDR3 DNA reads as TGTGCCAGCAGCTGGGACAGGGTGTACGAGCAGTACTTC.

The CDR3 sequence is CASRGRLGEETQYF. The CDR3 DNA reads as TGTGCCAGCAGGGGGAGGTTGGGGGAAGAGACCCAGTACTTC. This chain uses TRBV11-2 with TRBJ2-5, with TRBD2 as a possible D gene (6 bases). V lost 6 bases to trimming and J lost 3 bases, with 14 bases between them. CDR3 length: 14 amino acids. Germline CDR1 and CDR2: SGHAT and FQNNGV. Full variable domain (outside the CDR3, taken from reference TRBV11-2 and TRBJ2-5): EAGVAQSPRYKIIEKRQSVAFWCNPISGHATLYWYQQILGQGPKLLIQFQNNGVVDDSQLPKDRFSAERLKGVDSTLKIQPAKLEDSAVYLCASRGRLGEETQYFGPGTRLLVL.

This chain uses TRBV9 with TRBJ1-4; TRBD1 is a possible D gene (5 bases). V was shortened by 0 bases and J by 6 bases, with 12 bases between the two germline ends. There are 15 residues in the CDR3. The germline CDR1 and CDR2 sequences are SGDLS and YYNGEE. The CDR3 DNA reads as TGTGCCAGCAGCGTAGATGGGGGGTGGGATGAAAAACTGTTTTTT. It specifies CASSVDGGWDEKLFF.